These 27 T cell receptor beta chains were all obtained from the same sample, sequenced in a study of cytomegalovirus exposure and HLA in healthy donors. The PCR used 60 Vbeta and 13 Jbeta primers. Profiling relied on immunoSEQ multiplex PCR, and the TCRdb table lists in-frame clones only, not all of them. Seen here are roughly 97,000 clones, around 81% observed once, and the top ten hold about 4.8%. The sequenced sample was PBMCs. These receptors were collected from a man in his forties in good health and CMV-seropositive.

The V gene is TRBV7-3, the J gene TRBJ2-1; 9 bases are a match to TRBD2. With 5 bases clipped from V and 4 bases from J, the junction kept 9 bases outside the gene matches. Germline V lookup: CDR1 SGHTA, CDR2 FQGTGA. The CDR3 sequence is 16 residues long. The CDR3 region has the DNA TGTGCCAGCAGCCTTCGACTGACTAGCGGATACAATGAGCAGTTCTTC. Residues: CASSLRLTSGYNEQFF.

V usage is TRBV6-6 and J usage is TRBJ2-7, with TRBD2 as a possible D gene (6 bases). Trimming cost V 5 bases and J 4 bases, with 21 bases left between them. The CDR3 length is 16 residues. Germline loops: CDR1 MNHNY, CDR2 SVGAGI (reference sequence). The CDR3 DNA reads as TGTGCCAGCAGTAGAGGAGCGGGCCAGGGTTGGTACGAGCAGTACTTC. Protein sequence: CASSRGAGQGWYEQYF.

This clone appeared a few times. This rearrangement joins TRBV7-9 to TRBJ2-7; TRBD1 is a possible D gene (5 bases). The CDR3 runs 13 residues. The V end was cut by 5 bases, the J end by 1 base, with 9 bases between. Germline lookup yields CDR1 SEHNR and CDR2 FQNEAQ (reference sequence). The CDR3 nucleotides read TGTGCCAGCAGCCCAAGGGGTTCCTACGAGCAGTACTTC. It specifies CASSPRGSYEQYF.

This rearrangement joins TRBV29-1 to TRBJ1-2, with D possibly TRBD1 on 5 matching bases. Germline V gene lookup returns CDR1 SQVTM and CDR2 ANQGSEA. The CDR3 consists of 14 residues. Trimming cost V 7 bases and J 3 bases, with 18 bases left between them. The CDR3, as DNA: TGCAGCGCTATATCCGGGACTGAGGACTATGGCTACACCTTC. The encoded protein is CSAISGTEDYGYTF.

The rearrangement joins TRBV7-9 to TRBJ2-1; tentative D call: TRBD2 (6 bases). Per germline, CDR1 SEHNR and CDR2 FQNEAQ (reference sequence). The CDR3 totals 14 residues. V was cut by 1 base and J by 3 bases, with 7 bases left in between. The CDR3 spells CASSLVSGYNEQFF. The CDR3 bases are TGTGCCAGCAGCTTAGTTAGCGGCTACAATGAGCAGTTCTTC.

The chain joins TRBV6-1 to TRBJ2-5; D call uncertain. CDR3 size: 11 residues. Germline values: CDR1 MNHNS, CDR2 SASEGT. Trimming removed 4 bases from V and 5 bases from J, with 5 bases in between. Written as DNA, the CDR3 is TGTGCCAGCAGTGTCCGGGAGACCCAGTACTTC. The encoded protein is CASSVRETQYF.

The J gene is TRBJ2-3, the V gene TRBV5-8; the D gene is possibly TRBD2 (5 bases). Per germline, CDR1 SGHTS and CDR2 YDEGEE. This CDR3 has 13 amino acids. V lost 7 bases and J lost 2, with 11 bases in between. The CDR3 spells CASVTDYTDTQYF. The CDR3 bases are TGTGCCAGCGTGACCGACTACACAGATACGCAGTATTTT. Supplemented by reference TRBV5-8 and TRBJ2-3, the full variable domain reads EAGVTQSPTHLIKTRGQQATLRCSPISGHTSVYWYQQALGLGLQFLLWYDEGEERNRGNFPPRFSGRQFPNYSSELNVNALELEDSALYLCASVTDYTDTQYFGPGTRLTVL.

Turning to this clone: Given the absence of the conserved phenylalanine or tryptophan at the CDR3 end, a read error is likely. The CDR3 sequence is CASQTPGTGVLNTEAFS. The CDR3 nucleotides read TGTGCCAGCCAGACGCCCGGGACAGGGGTTTTGAACACTGAAGCTTTCTCT. The chain combines TRBV18 with TRBJ1-1; TRBD1 matches 10 bases. The germline gives CDR1 KGHSH, CDR2 LQKENI. The V segment lost 8 bases and the J segment 0 bases; nucleotides outside the gene matches: 12. This CDR3 has 17 residues.

The V and J genes are TRBV2 and TRBJ1-1, with TRBD1 matching 8 bases. The CDR3 has 16 amino acids. V was clipped by 4 bases and J by 0 bases; unmatched bases: 7. Germline V gene data show CDR1 as SNHLY and CDR2 as FYNNEI. The CDR3 nucleotides read TGTGCCAGCAGTGCAGGTGACAGGGGCATGAACACTGAAGCTTTCTTT. Its translation is CASSAGDRGMNTEAFF.

Note on this clone: Germline and junction disagree at one end, which may indicate a read error. Other DNA variants within this sample encode the same CDR3. The gene calls are TRBV5-1 and TRBJ1-1; 7 bases agree with TRBD1. This CDR3 region has 15 residues. Germline CDR1 is SGHRS and CDR2 is YFSETQ. Here the CDR3 DNA reads TGCGCCAGCAGGCCTATACAGGGGACGAACACTGAGGCTTTCTTT. Amino acids: CASRPIQGTNTEAFF.

The chain employs TRBV5-1 and TRBJ2-5; 10 bases agree with TRBD2. With 3 bases clipped from V and 5 bases from J, the junction kept 16 bases outside the gene matches. The CDR3 spans 18 residues. Germline values: CDR1 SGHRS, CDR2 YFSETQ. Here the CDR3 reads CASSSLRASGSMVETQYF. CDR3 DNA: TGCGCCAGCAGCTCTTTGAGGGCTAGCGGGAGTATGGTGGAGACCCAGTACTTC.

In regard to this clone: An end of the junction differs from the germline gene, which may be a read error. The chain couples TRBV15 to TRBJ2-1, with TRBD1 matching over 11 bases. The V gene's germline CDR1 is LNHNV and CDR2 YYDKDF (reference sequence). The CDR3 has 13 amino acids. Here the CDR3 DNA reads TGTGCCACCAGCGGGGACAGGGGGGATGAGCAATTCTTC. Translation: CATSGDRGDEQFF.

This clone was seen a few times. The chain's CDR3 is CAGGRNREGRPGELFF. In DNA, the CDR3 is TGTGCCGGGGGCAGAAACAGGGAAGGGAGACCCGGGGAGCTGTTTTTT. The V call is TRBV19, the J call TRBJ2-2; D may be TRBD1 (6 bases). V was shortened by 11 bases and J by 6 bases, with 25 bases between the two germline ends. The germline V gene has CDR1 LNHDA and CDR2 SQIVND (reference sequence). The CDR3 is 16 residues long.

The V call is TRBV5-4, the J call TRBJ1-5; TRBD1 is a possible D gene (5 bases). V lost 0 bases to trimming and J lost 5 bases, with 18 bases between them. The length of the CDR3 is 17 residues. CDR1 and CDR2 from the germline V gene are SGHNT and YYREEE (reference sequence). The CDR3 spells CASSLEFMWRDHQPQHF. CDR3 coding DNA: TGTGCCAGCAGCTTGGAATTCATGTGGAGGGACCATCAGCCCCAGCATTTT.

This clone showed up just once. The rearrangement links TRBV7-9 to TRBJ2-1; 15 positions agree with TRBD2. This CDR3 has 16 amino acids. Germline assignment: CDR1 SEHNR and CDR2 FQNEAQ (reference sequence). The trim removed 5 bases at V and 6 bases at J, leaving 5 bases unmatched. The CDR3 loop reads CASSPGLAGGGNEQFF. The CDR3 nucleotides are TGTGCCAGCAGCCCCGGACTAGCGGGAGGGGGCAATGAGCAGTTCTTC.

This sequence joins TRBV19 and TRBJ1-6; D gene ambiguous. Germline lookup yields CDR1 LNHDA and CDR2 SQIVND (reference sequence). The CDR3 loop spans 13 amino acids. CDR3 in amino acids: CGTGSSYNSPLHF. In DNA, the CDR3 is TGTGGGACGGGGAGCTCCTATAATTCACCCCTCCACTTT.

The V gene is TRBV5-4, the J gene TRBJ1-2, with D hard to call. Trimming stripped 5 bases from V and 3 bases from J, with 14 bases between. Germline CDR1 and CDR2: SGHNT and YYREEE (reference sequence). The CDR3 has 14 amino acids. The CDR3 is CASRRVGSDYGYTF. The DNA for the CDR3 is TGTGCCAGCAGGCGGGTGGGTAGTGACTATGGCTACACCTTC.

J is TRBJ1-5 and V is TRBV7-8, with 7 bases that match TRBD1. J gave up 7 bases and V 5 bases, and 8 bases lay outside the gene matches. CDR3 size: 14 residues. In germline, CDR1 is SGHVS, CDR2 FQNEAQ. CDR3 in DNA: TGTGCCAGCAGCCTTGACAGGGCTATGCAGCCCCAGCATTTT. As protein: CASSLDRAMQPQHF.

V usage is TRBV2 and J usage is TRBJ2-3, with a tentative D call TRBD2 (5 bases). The length of the CDR3 is 13 residues. CDR1 is SNHLY and CDR2 is FYNNEI in the germline V gene. V was cut by 6 bases and J by 6 bases, with 13 bases left in between. The CDR3 DNA follows: TGTGCCAGCAGCCGGACCGGGGTGGATACGCAGTATTTT. It specifies CASSRTGVDTQYF.

The V call is TRBV7-9, the J call TRBJ2-3; unclear D gene. V lost 8 bases and J 2 bases, leaving 14 bases between the germline ends. CDR3 length equals 14 residues. Germline V CDR1 and CDR2: SEHNR, FQNEAQ (reference sequence). The CDR3 protein is CASHLGHTTDTQYF. The CDR3 region has the DNA TGTGCCAGCCATCTTGGCCATACCACAGATACGCAGTATTTT.

This chain links TRBV5-1 with TRBJ2-5; TRBD2 is a possible D gene (5 bases). CDR1 SGHRS and CDR2 YFSETQ come from the germline V gene. This CDR3 has 14 residues. The V gene lost 1 base and the J gene lost 2 bases, with 9 bases spanning the gap. CDR3 DNA: TGCGCCAGCAGCTTGACGGCGGGTCAAGAGACCCAGTACTTC. This encodes CASSLTAGQETQYF. The variable domain in full, completed from reference TRBV5-1 and TRBJ2-5, reads KAGVTQTPRYLIKTRGQQVTLSCSPISGHRSVSWYQQTPGQGLQFLFEYFSETQRNKGNFPGRFSGRQFSNSRSEMNVSTLELGDSALYLCASSLTAGQETQYFGPGTRLLVL.

The chain has TRBV30 and TRBJ2-5; D is possibly TRBD2 (6 bases). Looked up from germline, CDR1 is GTSNPN and CDR2 is SVGIG (reference sequence). The CDR3 has 13 amino acids. V shed 0 bases and J shed 3 bases, with 8 bases lying between them. The CDR3 bases are TGTGCCTGGAGTGTCGGAGGGGAAGAGACCCAGTACTTC. Translation: CAWSVGGEETQYF.

Worth noting for this clone: A junction end diverges from the germline sequence, so it may reflect a read error. The CDR3 region is CSSSNAFGVEAHGYTF. As DNA, the CDR3 is TGTTCCAGCAGCAACGCCTTCGGGGTCGAGGCTCATGGCTACACCTTC. The rearrangement joins TRBV7-9 to TRBJ1-2; no clear D. The CDR3 is 16 residues long. CDR1 and CDR2 (germline): SEHNR, FQNEAQ (reference sequence).

The genes are TRBV7-8 and TRBJ2-1, with 8 positions matching TRBD2. The CDR3 has 13 residues. Unmatched junction bases numbered 6, after V lost 4 bases and J lost 10 bases. The germline V gene has CDR1 SGHVS and CDR2 FQNEAQ. The CDR3 bases are TGTGCCAGCAGCTCCGGGACTAGTATGGAGCAGTTCTTC. Amino acids: CASSSGTSMEQFF.

This chain uses TRBV4-1 with TRBJ2-2; 12 positions agree with TRBD2. The junction had 7 bases not matched to a gene; V was cut back by 5 bases and J by 3 bases. The CDR3 has 17 amino acids. Germline V gene lookup returns CDR1 MGHRA and CDR2 YSYEKL. In DNA form, the CDR3 reads TGCGCCAGCAGCTCGCAACTAGCGGGGGGCTACACCGGGGAGCTGTTTTTT. Translation: CASSSQLAGGYTGELFF.

The V and J genes are TRBV28 and TRBJ1-1, with 7 bases fitting TRBD1. CDR3 length: 14 residues. With V trimmed by 3 bases and J by 5 bases, 6 bases remained unmatched. The germline gives CDR1 MDHEN, CDR2 SYDVKM. The DNA for the CDR3 is TGTGCCAGCAGTTTTTCAGGGGGAGGAACTGAAGCTTTCTTT. It is translated as CASSFSGGGTEAFF.

This chain joins TRBV30 and TRBJ1-2, with TRBD1 matching 8 bases. Germline V gives CDR1 GTSNPN, CDR2 SVGIG (reference sequence). With V trimmed by 0 bases and J by 7 bases, 7 bases remained unmatched. The CDR3 extends over 14 amino acids. CDR3 loop: CAWSVQGELRGYTF. The CDR3 nucleotides are TGTGCCTGGAGTGTACAGGGGGAACTTCGTGGCTACACCTTC. The full variable domain, with the rest looked up from reference TRBV30 and TRBJ1-2, is SQTIHQWPATLVQPVGSPLSLECTVEGTSNPNLYWYRQAAGRGLQLLFYSVGIGQISSEVPQNLSASRPQDRQFILSSKKLLLSDSGFYLCAWSVQGELRGYTFGSGTRLTVV.